These T cell receptor beta chains were read from a single sample in a study of cytomegalovirus exposure and HLA in healthy donors. Sequencing used immunoSEQ multiplex PCR; TCRdb keeps in-frame clones, though not all of them. The repertoire includes some 89,000 clones, roughly 80% of them detected once, and 1.5% to 2% sits in the top ten. Sequenced input: PBMCs. These receptors were collected from a woman aged 25-40 years in good health and CMV-seronegative. CDR3s include the opening cysteine and the closing phenylalanine or tryptophan. Fields, in order: V gene, J gene, CDR3 length, clone size, D gene, CDR3 protein, CDR3 DNA. A D gene is named only where the DNA matches it firmly. Size tells how often a clone was seen (once, few, many) or the class of an expanded clone, and some rows leave it out.

V gene: TRBV7-2; J gene: TRBJ2-5; CDR3 length: 17; clone size: NA; D gene: NA; CDR3 protein: CASSLSLLQAIRETQYF; CDR3 DNA: TGTGCCAGCAGCTTAAGTCTTTTACAGGCGATCCGAGAGACCCAGTACTTC
V gene: TRBV29-1; J gene: TRBJ2-7; CDR3 length: 17; clone size: NA; D gene: TRBD2; CDR3 protein: CSVEERSSGKSSYEQYF; CDR3 DNA: TGCAGCGTTGAAGAGCGGAGTAGCGGGAAGAGCTCCTACGAGCAGTACTTC
V gene: TRBV4-2; J gene: TRBJ2-1; CDR3 length: 14; clone size: once; D gene: NA; CDR3 protein: CASSQPLLAGEQFF; CDR3 DNA: TGTGCCAGCAGCCAGCCCTTACTAGCAGGGGAGCAGTTCTTC
V gene: TRBV5-1; J gene: TRBJ2-5; CDR3 length: 14; clone size: once; D gene: TRBD1; CDR3 protein: CASTLGTGGETQYF; CDR3 DNA: TGCGCCAGCACATTGGGGACAGGGGGAGAGACCCAGTACTTC
V gene: TRBV2; J gene: TRBJ2-5; CDR3 length: 17; clone size: NA; D gene: NA; CDR3 protein: CASSEVLLAASWETQYF; CDR3 DNA: TGTGCCAGCAGTGAAGTCTTACTAGCAGCTTCTTGGGAGACCCAGTACTTC
V gene: TRBV19; J gene: TRBJ1-4; CDR3 length: 19; clone size: NA; D gene: TRBD1; CDR3 protein: CASSPDFWQGASEGEKLFF; CDR3 DNA: TGTGCCAGTAGTCCCGATTTTTGGCAGGGGGCGAGCGAGGGTGAAAAACTGTTTTTT
V gene: TRBV7-2; J gene: TRBJ1-1; CDR3 length: 16; clone size: few; D gene: NA; CDR3 protein: CASSPRGAGLNTEAFF; CDR3 DNA: TGTGCCAGCAGCCCCCGGGGGGCGGGGCTGAACACTGAAGCTTTCTTT
V gene: TRBV2; J gene: TRBJ2-1; CDR3 length: 15; clone size: few; D gene: TRBD1; CDR3 protein: CASSRDRAIYNEQFF; CDR3 DNA: TGTGCCAGCAGCCGGGACAGGGCTATCTACAATGAGCAGTTCTTC
V gene: TRBV9; J gene: TRBJ2-1; CDR3 length: 14; clone size: NA; D gene: TRBD2; CDR3 protein: CASSPGTSKHEQFF; CDR3 DNA: TGTGCCAGCAGCCCCGGGACTAGCAAGCATGAGCAGTTCTTC
V gene: TRBV5-8; J gene: TRBJ1-6; CDR3 length: 14; clone size: NA; D gene: NA; CDR3 protein: CASSLAAYNSPLHF; CDR3 DNA: TGTGCCAGCAGCTTGGCCGCCTATAATTCACCCCTCCACTTT
V gene: TRBV5-1; J gene: TRBJ2-5; CDR3 length: 16; clone size: NA; D gene: TRBD2; CDR3 protein: CASSLFAASGKETQYF; CDR3 DNA: TGCGCCAGCAGCTTGTTTGCGGCTAGCGGGAAAGAGACCCAGTACTTC
V gene: TRBV6-6; J gene: TRBJ2-1; CDR3 length: 15; clone size: NA; D gene: NA; CDR3 protein: CASSFQEFSYNEQFF; CDR3 DNA: TGTGCCAGCAGTTTCCAGGAATTCTCCTACAATGAGCAGTTCTTC
V gene: TRBV6-1; J gene: TRBJ2-5; CDR3 length: 14; clone size: NA; D gene: NA; CDR3 protein: CASKRSASAETQYF; CDR3 DNA: TGTGCCAGCAAGCGGTCGGCTAGCGCAGAGACCCAGTACTTC
V gene: TRBV28; J gene: TRBJ2-5; CDR3 length: 12; clone size: NA; D gene: NA; CDR3 protein: CASSDGQETQYF; CDR3 DNA: TGTGCCAGCAGCGACGGGCAAGAGACCCAGTACTTC
V gene: TRBV10-1; J gene: TRBJ2-7; CDR3 length: 15; clone size: NA; D gene: TRBD2; CDR3 protein: CASSPLPGGPNEQYF; CDR3 DNA: TGCGCCAGCAGCCCCCTTCCGGGAGGGCCCAACGAGCAGTACTTC
V gene: TRBV7-3; J gene: TRBJ2-5; CDR3 length: 21; clone size: few; D gene: NA; CDR3 protein: CASSLYPKAGRLIGGQETQYF; CDR3 DNA: TGTGCCAGCAGCTTATACCCGAAAGCGGGGCGTTTGATAGGGGGCCAAGAGACCCAGTACTTC
V gene: TRBV4-3; J gene: TRBJ2-2; CDR3 length: 15; clone size: NA; D gene: TRBD2; CDR3 protein: CASSQSGRDSGELFF; CDR3 DNA: TGCGCCAGCAGCCAAAGCGGGAGGGACTCCGGGGAGCTGTTTTTT
V gene: TRBV9; J gene: TRBJ2-2; CDR3 length: 15; clone size: NA; D gene: TRBD1; CDR3 protein: CASSVVQGRAGELFF; CDR3 DNA: TGTGCCAGCAGCGTAGTACAGGGGAGAGCCGGGGAGCTGTTTTTT
V gene: TRBV6-1; J gene: TRBJ1-2; CDR3 length: 14; clone size: NA; D gene: NA; CDR3 protein: CASSEGKPGSGYTF; CDR3 DNA: TGTGCCAGCAGTGAAGGTAAACCAGGGTCTGGCTACACCTTC
V gene: TRBV7-9; J gene: TRBJ1-2; CDR3 length: 15; clone size: NA; D gene: TRBD1; CDR3 protein: CSSSHNGQGTYGYTF; CDR3 DNA: TGTTCCAGCAGCCACAACGGACAGGGTACCTATGGCTACACCTTC
V gene: TRBV28; J gene: TRBJ1-2; CDR3 length: 15; clone size: few; D gene: NA; CDR3 protein: CASSFGQDRNYGYTF; CDR3 DNA: TGTGCCAGTAGTTTTGGACAAGACAGAAACTATGGCTACACCTTC
V gene: TRBV5-5; J gene: TRBJ2-7; CDR3 length: 16; clone size: NA; D gene: NA; CDR3 protein: CASSLPSGIDSYEQYF; CDR3 DNA: TGTGCCAGCAGCTTGCCCTCCGGGATTGACTCCTACGAGCAGTACTTC
V gene: TRBV5-6; J gene: TRBJ2-5; CDR3 length: 15; clone size: NA; D gene: NA; CDR3 protein: CASSIPPGAGETQYF; CDR3 DNA: TGTGCCAGCAGCATCCCTCCAGGGGCTGGGGAGACCCAGTACTTC
V gene: TRBV10-3; J gene: TRBJ2-7; CDR3 length: 16; clone size: few; D gene: NA; CDR3 protein: CAISETLRGNKVEQYF; CDR3 DNA: TGTGCCATCAGTGAGACCCTCAGAGGGAATAAAGTCGAGCAGTACTTC
V gene: TRBV2; J gene: TRBJ1-1; CDR3 length: 13; clone size: NA; D gene: TRBD1; CDR3 protein: CASKGTGRHEAFF; CDR3 DNA: TGTGCCAGCAAAGGGACAGGGAGACACGAGGCTTTCTTT
V gene: TRBV6-5; J gene: TRBJ2-7; CDR3 length: 13; clone size: few; D gene: NA; CDR3 protein: CASSRGTNYEQYF; CDR3 DNA: TGTGCCAGCAGTCGCGGGACCAACTACGAGCAGTACTTC